A selection of T cell receptor beta chains follows, all from one sample in a study of cytomegalovirus exposure and HLA in healthy donors. Produced via immunoSEQ multiplex PCR; TCRdb's table is partial and in-frame only. The repertoire consists of about 130,000 clones, with 77% occurring once and the leading ten covering nearly 4%. The sample comprised PBMCs. All receptors come from a male donor in good health and CMV-seronegative. Both conserved end residues are trimmed from each CDR3. A D gene is named only where the DNA matches it firmly.

d_call j_call v_call cdr3_aa
TRBD2 TRBJ2-7 TRBV4-1 ASSQESSGSFRRYEQY
- TRBJ1-1 TRBV27 ASSPGHGLYMNTEAF
TRBD2 TRBJ2-5 TRBV7-9 ASSFTSGGLQETQY
- TRBJ1-1 TRBV7-2 ASSLEGQLNTEAF
- TRBJ2-7 TRBV10-1 ASSDTAYEQY
TRBD2 TRBJ2-3 TRBV7-3 ASSLKLAGAWDTQY
- TRBJ1-6 TRBV28 ASCGRGNSPLH
TRBD2 TRBJ2-5 TRBV6-5 ATRLAGAQETQY
- TRBJ1-6 TRBV19 ASREDRSGNSPLH
TRBD1 TRBJ1-2 TRBV5-1 ASRRDRTLYGYT
- TRBJ2-3 TRBV7-2 ASRCLDYLCTDTQY
TRBD2 TRBJ2-1 TRBV12-5 ASGREGRYNEQF
- TRBJ2-6 TRBV6-6 ASDRGSGANVLT
TRBD2 TRBJ2-2 TRBV6-4 ASRRTSGGGGELF
TRBD1 TRBJ2-3 TRBV10-3 AISGQDRDGSADTQY
TRBD1 TRBJ1-5 TRBV7-9 ASSRGGDRGNQPQH
- TRBJ2-1 TRBV2 ASRQGNEQF
TRBD2 TRBJ2-1 TRBV7-6 ASSPRQGLAGRSSYNEQF
- TRBJ2-6 TRBV18 ASSRGLSSGANVLT
TRBD1 TRBJ1-2 TRBV5-1 ASSATGTGGPYGYT
TRBD1 TRBJ1-4 TRBV27 ASSPIGSRVGTEDEKLF
- TRBJ1-5 TRBV19 ASSIDFDRLNQPQH
- TRBJ2-7 TRBV11-2 ASSVGGYRGFRYEQY
- TRBJ1-2 TRBV19 ASHPYGTNYGYT
TRBD1 TRBJ1-2 TRBV10-2 ASSGDRTRDGYT
- TRBJ2-7 TRBV29-1 SVEVLSGSYEQY
- TRBJ1-1 TRBV6-5 ASSYSMYRGGGAF
- TRBJ2-1 TRBV11-2 ASSDQRVLTYNEQF
- TRBJ2-1 TRBV7-9 SSSLGRSGPSYNEQF